This TCR beta chain was recorded in a study of blood T cells in healthy people across ages. General observations from the study: Naive T cell percentage strongly correlated with TCR beta diversity. No one knew whether donors had CMV, which possibly confounded expanded clonotype changes.

This clonotype was counted a few times. Antigen specificity is unknown. With a J-beta primer mix and a sample-barcoded 5' primer, a second PCR ran about 7 to 12 cycles. TCRdb reprocessed the 5' RACE reads via MiXCR and lists one record per CDR3 protein. Of about 680,000 distinct CDR3 sequences listed, approximately 50% are singletons. Germline assignment: CDR1 SGHTA and CDR2 FQGTGA. V lost 3 bases and J 6 bases, leaving 11 bases between the germline ends. The CDR3 loop spans 13 amino acids. This receptor was taken from a woman aged 60 to 75 in good health. The chain has TRBV7-3 and TRBJ1-2; D gene unclear. The sequenced sample was blood. CDR3 amino acids: CASSLEGFDGYTF. CDR3 in DNA: TGTGCCAGCAGCTTGGAGGGCTTCGATGGCTACACCTTC.